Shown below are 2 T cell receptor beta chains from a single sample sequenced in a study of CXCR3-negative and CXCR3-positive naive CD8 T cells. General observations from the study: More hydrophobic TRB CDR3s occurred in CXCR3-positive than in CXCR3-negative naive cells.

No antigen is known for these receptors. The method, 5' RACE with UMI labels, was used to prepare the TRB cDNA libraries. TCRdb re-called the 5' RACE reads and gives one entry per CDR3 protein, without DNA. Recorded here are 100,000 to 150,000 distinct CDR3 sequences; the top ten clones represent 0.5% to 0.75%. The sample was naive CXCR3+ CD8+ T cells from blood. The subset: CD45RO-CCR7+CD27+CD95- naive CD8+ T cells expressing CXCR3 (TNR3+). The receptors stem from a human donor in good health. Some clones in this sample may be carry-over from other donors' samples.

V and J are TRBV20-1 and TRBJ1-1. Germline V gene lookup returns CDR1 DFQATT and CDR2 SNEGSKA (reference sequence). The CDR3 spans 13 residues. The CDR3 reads CSVRARSDTEAFF.

CDR3: CSARAGLTPGNSGNTIYF. V gene TRBV20-1 combines with J gene TRBJ1-3; without DNA, the TCRdb call of TRBD1 cannot be checked. This CDR3 comprises 18 residues. The germline CDR1 and CDR2 sequences are DFQATT and SNEGSKA (reference sequence).